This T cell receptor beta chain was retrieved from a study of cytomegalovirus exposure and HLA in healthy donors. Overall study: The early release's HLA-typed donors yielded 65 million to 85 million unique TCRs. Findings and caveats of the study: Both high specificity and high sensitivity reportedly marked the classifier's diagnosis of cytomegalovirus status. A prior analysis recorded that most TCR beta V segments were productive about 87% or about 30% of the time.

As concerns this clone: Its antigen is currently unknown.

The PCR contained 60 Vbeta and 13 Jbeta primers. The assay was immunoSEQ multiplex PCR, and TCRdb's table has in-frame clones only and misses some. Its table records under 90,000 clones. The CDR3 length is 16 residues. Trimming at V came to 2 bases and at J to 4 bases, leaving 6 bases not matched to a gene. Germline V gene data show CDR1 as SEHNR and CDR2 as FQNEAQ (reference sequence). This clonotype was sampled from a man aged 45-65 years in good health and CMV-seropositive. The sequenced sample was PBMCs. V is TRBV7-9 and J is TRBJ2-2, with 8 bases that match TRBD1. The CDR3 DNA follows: TGTGCCAGCAGCTTACTCGGGACAGGAGGCACCGGGGAGCTGTTTTTT. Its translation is CASSLLGTGGTGELFF.